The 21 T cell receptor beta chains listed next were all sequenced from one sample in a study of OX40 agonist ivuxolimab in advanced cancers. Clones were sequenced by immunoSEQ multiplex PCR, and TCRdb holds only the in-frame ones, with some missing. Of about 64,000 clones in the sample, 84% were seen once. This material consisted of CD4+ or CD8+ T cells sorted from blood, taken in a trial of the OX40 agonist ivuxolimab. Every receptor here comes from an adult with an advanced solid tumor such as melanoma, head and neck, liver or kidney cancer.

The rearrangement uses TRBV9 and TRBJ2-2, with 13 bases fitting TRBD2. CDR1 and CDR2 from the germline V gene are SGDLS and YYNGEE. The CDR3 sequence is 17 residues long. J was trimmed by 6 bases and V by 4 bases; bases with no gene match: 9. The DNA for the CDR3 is TGTGCCAGCAGCTTCCCCTCGGGGACTAGCGGGGCCGGGGAGCTGTTTTTT. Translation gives CASSFPSGTSGAGELFF. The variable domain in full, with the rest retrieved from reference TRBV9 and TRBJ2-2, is DSGVTQTPKHLITATGQRVTLRCSPRSGDLSVYWYQQSLDQGLQFLIQYYNGEERAKGNILERFSAQQFPDLHSELNLSSLELGDSALYFCASSFPSGTSGAGELFFGEGSRLTVL.

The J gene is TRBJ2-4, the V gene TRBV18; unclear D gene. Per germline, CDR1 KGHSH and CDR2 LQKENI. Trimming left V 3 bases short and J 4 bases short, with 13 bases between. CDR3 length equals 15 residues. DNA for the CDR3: TGTGCCAGCTCACCGCCCGGGCCTAAAAAAAACATTCAGTACTTC. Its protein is CASSPPGPKKNIQYF.

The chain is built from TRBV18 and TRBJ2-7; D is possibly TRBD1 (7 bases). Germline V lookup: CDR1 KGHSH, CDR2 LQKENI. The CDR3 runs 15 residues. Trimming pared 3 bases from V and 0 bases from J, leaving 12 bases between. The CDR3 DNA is TGTGCCAGCTCACCGCGGGACAGAAGCTCCTACGAGCAGTACTTC. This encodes CASSPRDRSSYEQYF. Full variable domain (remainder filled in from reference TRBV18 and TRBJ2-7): NAGVMQNPRHLVRRRGQEARLRCSPMKGHSHVYWYRQLPEEGLKFMVYLQKENIIDESGMPKERFSAEFPKEGPSILRIQQVVRGDSAAYFCASSPRDRSSYEQYFGPGTRLTVT.

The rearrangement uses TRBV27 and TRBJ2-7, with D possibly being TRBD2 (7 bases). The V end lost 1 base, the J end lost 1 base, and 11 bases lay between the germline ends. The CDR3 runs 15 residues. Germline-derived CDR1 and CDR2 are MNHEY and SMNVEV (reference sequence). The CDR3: CASSLWRGRSYEQYF. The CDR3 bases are TGTGCCAGCAGTTTATGGCGGGGGCGTTCCTACGAGCAGTACTTC.

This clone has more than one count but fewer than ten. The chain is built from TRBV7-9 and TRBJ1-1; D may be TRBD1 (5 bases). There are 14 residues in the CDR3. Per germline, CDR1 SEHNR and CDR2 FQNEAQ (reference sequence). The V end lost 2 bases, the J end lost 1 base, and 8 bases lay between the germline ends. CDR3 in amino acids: CASSLLGGNTEAFF. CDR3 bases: TGTGCCAGCAGCTTACTGGGGGGGAACACTGAAGCTTTCTTT. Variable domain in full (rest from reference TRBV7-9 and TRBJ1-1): DTGVSQNPRHKITKRGQNVTFRCDPISEHNRLYWYRQTLGQGPEFLTYFQNEAQLEKSRLLSDRFSAERPKGSFSTLEIQRTEQGDSAMYLCASSLLGGNTEAFFGQGTRLTVV.

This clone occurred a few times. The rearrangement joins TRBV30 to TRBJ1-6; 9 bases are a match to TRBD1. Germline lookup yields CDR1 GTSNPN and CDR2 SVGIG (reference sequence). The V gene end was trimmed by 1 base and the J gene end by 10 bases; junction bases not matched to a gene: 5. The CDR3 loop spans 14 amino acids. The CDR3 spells CAWSATGGESPLHF. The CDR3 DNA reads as TGTGCCTGGAGTGCGACAGGGGGAGAATCACCCCTCCACTTT.

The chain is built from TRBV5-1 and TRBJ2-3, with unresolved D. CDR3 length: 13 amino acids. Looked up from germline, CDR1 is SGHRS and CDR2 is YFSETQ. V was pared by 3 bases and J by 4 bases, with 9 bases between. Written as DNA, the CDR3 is TGCGCCAGCAGCTCGGTCGTCGCAGATACGCAGTATTTT. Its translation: CASSSVVADTQYF.

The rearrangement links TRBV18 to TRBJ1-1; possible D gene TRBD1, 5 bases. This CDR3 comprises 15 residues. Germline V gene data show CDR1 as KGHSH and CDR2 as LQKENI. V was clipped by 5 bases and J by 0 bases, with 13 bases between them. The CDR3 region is CASSSLTVMNTEAFF. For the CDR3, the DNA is TGTGCCAGCTCATCGTTGACAGTCATGAACACTGAAGCTTTCTTT.

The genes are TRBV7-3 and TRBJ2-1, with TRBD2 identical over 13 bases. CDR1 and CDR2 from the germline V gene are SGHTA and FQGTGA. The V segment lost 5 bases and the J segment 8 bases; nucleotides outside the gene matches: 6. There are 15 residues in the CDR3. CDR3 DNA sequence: TGTGCCAGCAGCCCCAGGACTAGCGGGAGAGATGAGCAGTTCTTC. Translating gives CASSPRTSGRDEQFF.

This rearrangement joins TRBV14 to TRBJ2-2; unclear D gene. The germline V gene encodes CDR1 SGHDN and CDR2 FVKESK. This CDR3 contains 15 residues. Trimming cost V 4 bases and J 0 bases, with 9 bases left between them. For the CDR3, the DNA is TGTGCCAGCAGCCTTAGGTACTCGAACACCGGGGAGCTGTTTTTT. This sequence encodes CASSLRYSNTGELFF.

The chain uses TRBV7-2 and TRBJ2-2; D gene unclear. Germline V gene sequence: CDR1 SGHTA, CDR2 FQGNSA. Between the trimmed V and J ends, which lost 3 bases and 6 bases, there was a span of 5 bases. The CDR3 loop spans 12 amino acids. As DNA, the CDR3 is TGTGCCAGCAGCTTTCAAGCCGGGGAGCTGTTTTTT. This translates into CASSFQAGELFF. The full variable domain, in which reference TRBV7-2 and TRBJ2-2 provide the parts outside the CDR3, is GAGVSQSPSNKVTEKGKDVELRCDPISGHTALYWYRQSLGQGLEFLIYFQGNSAPDKSGLPSDRFSAERTGGSVSTLTIQRTQQEDSAVYLCASSFQAGELFFGEGSRLTVL.

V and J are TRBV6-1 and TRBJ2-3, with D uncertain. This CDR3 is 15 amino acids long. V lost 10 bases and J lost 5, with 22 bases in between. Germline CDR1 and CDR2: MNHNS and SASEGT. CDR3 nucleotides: TGTGCCACCACGTCCCCCCGTAGAAATGTAGATACGCAGTATTTT. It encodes CATTSPRRNVDTQYF.

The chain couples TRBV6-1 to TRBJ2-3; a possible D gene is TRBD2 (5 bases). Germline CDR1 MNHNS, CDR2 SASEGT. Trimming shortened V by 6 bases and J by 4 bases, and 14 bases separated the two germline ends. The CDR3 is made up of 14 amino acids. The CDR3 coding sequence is TGTGCCAGCAGGCCCGTCGGGATCGCAGATACGCAGTATTTT. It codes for CASRPVGIADTQYF.

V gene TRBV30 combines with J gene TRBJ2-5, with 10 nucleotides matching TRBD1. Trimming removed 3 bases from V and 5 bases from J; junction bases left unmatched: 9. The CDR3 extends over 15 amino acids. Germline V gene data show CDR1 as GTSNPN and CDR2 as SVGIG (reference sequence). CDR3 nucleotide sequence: TGTGCCTGGAGACGAGACAGGGGGCTAGGGGAGACCCAGTACTTC. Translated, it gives CAWRRDRGLGETQYF.

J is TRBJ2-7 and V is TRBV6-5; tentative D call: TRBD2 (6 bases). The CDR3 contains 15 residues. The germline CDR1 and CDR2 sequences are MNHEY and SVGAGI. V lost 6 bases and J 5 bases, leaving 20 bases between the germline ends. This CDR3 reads CASSSPGTAQHEQYF. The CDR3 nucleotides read TGTGCCAGCAGCTCCCCTGGGACTGCACAGCACGAGCAGTACTTC.

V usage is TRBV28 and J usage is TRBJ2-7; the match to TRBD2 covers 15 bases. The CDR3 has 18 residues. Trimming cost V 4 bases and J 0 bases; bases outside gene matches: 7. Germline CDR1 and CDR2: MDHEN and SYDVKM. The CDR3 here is CASSSGTSGGPNSYEQYF. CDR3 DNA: TGTGCCAGCAGTTCCGGGACTAGCGGGGGGCCTAACTCCTACGAGCAGTACTTC.

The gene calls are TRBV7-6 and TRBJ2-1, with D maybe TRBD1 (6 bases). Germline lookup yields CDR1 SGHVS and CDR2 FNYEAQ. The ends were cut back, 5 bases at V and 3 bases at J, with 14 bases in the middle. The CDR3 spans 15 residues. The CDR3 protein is CASSQDRLFYNEQFF. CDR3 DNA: TGTGCCAGCAGCCAGGACAGACTTTTCTACAATGAGCAGTTCTTC.

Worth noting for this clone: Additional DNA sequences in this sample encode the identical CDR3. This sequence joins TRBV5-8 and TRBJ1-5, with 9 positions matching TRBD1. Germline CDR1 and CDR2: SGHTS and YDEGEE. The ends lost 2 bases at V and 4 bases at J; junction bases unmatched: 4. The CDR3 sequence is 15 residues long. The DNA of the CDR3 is TGTGCCAGCAGCTTAGGACAGGGGAAGAATCAGCCCCAGCATTTT. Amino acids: CASSLGQGKNQPQHF.

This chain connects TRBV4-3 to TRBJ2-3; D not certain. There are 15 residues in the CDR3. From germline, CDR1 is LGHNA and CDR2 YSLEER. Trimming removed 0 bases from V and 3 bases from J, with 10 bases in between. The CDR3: CASSQDLAVTDTQYF. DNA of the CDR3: TGCGCCAGCAGCCAAGATCTTGCAGTTACAGATACGCAGTATTTT.

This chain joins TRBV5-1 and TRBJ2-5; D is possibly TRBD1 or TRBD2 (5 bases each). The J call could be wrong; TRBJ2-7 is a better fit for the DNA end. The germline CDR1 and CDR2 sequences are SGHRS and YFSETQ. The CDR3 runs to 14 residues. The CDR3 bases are TGCGCCAGCAGCTTGGCGGGGCGACCCTACGAGCAGTACTTC. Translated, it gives CASSLAGRPYEQYF.

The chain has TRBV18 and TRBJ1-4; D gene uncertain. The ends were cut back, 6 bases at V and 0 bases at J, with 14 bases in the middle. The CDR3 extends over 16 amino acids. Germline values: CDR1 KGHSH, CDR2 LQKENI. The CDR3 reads CASSHSSIATNEKLFF. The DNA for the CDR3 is TGTGCCAGCTCGCACTCCTCAATCGCAACTAATGAAAAACTGTTTTTT.